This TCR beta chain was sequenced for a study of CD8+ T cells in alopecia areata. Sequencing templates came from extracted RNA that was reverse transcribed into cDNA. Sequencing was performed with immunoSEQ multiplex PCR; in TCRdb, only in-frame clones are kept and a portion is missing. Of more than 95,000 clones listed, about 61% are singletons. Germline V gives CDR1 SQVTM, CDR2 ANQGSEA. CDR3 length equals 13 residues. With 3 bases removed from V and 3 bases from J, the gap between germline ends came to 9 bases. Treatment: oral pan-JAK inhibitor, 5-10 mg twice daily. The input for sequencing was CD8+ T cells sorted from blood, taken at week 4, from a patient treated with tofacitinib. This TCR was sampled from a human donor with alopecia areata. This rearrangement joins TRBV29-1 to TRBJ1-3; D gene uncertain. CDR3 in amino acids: CSVEEGFGNTIYF. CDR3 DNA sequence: TGCAGCGTTGAGGAGGGCTTTGGAAACACCATATATTTT.